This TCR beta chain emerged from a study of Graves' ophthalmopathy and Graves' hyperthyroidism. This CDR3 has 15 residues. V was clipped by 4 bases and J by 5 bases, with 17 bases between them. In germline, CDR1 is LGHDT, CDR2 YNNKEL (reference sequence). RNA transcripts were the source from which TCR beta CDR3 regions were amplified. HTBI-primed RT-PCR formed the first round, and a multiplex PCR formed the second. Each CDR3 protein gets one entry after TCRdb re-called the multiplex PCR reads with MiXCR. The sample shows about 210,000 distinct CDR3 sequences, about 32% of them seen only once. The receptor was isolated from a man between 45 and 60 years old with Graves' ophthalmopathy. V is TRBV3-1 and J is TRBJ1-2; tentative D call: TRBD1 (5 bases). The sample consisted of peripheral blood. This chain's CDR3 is CASSPPGRLGYGYTF. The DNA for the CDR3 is TGTGCCAGCAGCCCCCCGGGACGGTTAGGATATGGCTACACCTTC.